This T cell receptor (beta chain) was profiled in a study of blood T cells in healthy people across ages. Study-wide results and limits: TCR beta diversity was tightly associated with the proportion of naive T cells.

A sample-barcoded 5' primer and a J-beta primer mix were used in a second PCR of roughly 6 to 11 cycles. Each cDNA molecule was tagged by a template-switch adaptor with 12 random nucleotides. TCRdb used MiXCR to reprocess the 5' RACE reads, holding one entry per CDR3 protein. Of 540,000 or so distinct CDR3 sequences listed, about 25% are singletons. The germline V gene encodes CDR1 SGHTA and CDR2 FQGNSA. The V end lost 5 bases, the J end lost 6 bases, and 14 bases lay between the germline ends. The CDR3 contains 13 residues. This clonotype was seen more than once but under ten times. Its antigen remains unknown. Approximately 10 milliliters of peripheral blood were drawn from each donor into EDTA-treated tubes.

The sequencing input was blood. This rearrangement joins TRBV7-2 to TRBJ2-7; unclear D gene. The TCR comes from a woman between 70 and 85 years old in good health. The CDR3 DNA reads as TGTGCCAGCAGCCTACTCTTAGCCTCCGAGCAGTACTTC. Protein sequence: CASSLLLASEQYF. The variable domain in full, completed from reference TRBV7-2 and TRBJ2-7, reads GAGVSQSPSNKVTEKGKDVELRCDPISGHTALYWYRQSLGQGLEFLIYFQGNSAPDKSGLPSDRFSAERTGGSVSTLTIQRTQQEDSAVYLCASSLLLASEQYFGPGTRLTVT.